Presented here are 4 T cell receptor beta chains from one specimen sequenced in a study of CD8 T cells in Susac syndrome. Reverse transcription of about 0.5 to 1 ug RNA used random hexamers. TCRdb recomputed calls from the immunoSEQ multiplex PCR reads with MiXCR, one row per CDR3 protein. The top ten clones hold roughly 0.11% of a sample with approximately 100,000 distinct CDR3 sequences, roughly 90% of them seen once. Sequencing was performed on CD8+ T cells from PBMCs. These receptors originate from a human donor in good health.

The chain carries TRBV3-1 and TRBJ1-1; 9 positions match TRBD1. From germline, CDR1 is LGHDT and CDR2 YNNKEL (reference sequence). Trimming took 3 bases from V and 8 from J; bases not matched to a gene: 7. This CDR3 comprises 14 residues. The CDR3 spells CASSHPAGQGEAFF. The CDR3 nucleotides read TGTGCCAGCAGCCACCCTGCCGGACAGGGGGAAGCTTTCTTT.

The rearrangement links TRBV10-3 to TRBJ2-6; possibly TRBD1 or TRBD2 for D (5 bases each). CDR3 length: 20 residues. Germline CDR1 is ENHRY and CDR2 is SYGVKD. Trimming removed 3 bases at V and 4 bases at J, with 25 bases between. This CDR3 reads CAISERDRGRGHSGANVLTF. In DNA form, the CDR3 reads TGTGCCATCAGTGAACGGGATAGGGGACGCGGGCACTCCGGGGCCAACGTCCTGACTTTC.

The chain employs TRBV29-1 and TRBJ1-1; D remains unclear. The CDR3 runs 12 residues. Per germline, CDR1 SQVTM and CDR2 ANQGSEA. V gave up 6 bases and J gave up 1 base, with 9 bases separating them. The CDR3 sequence: CSVNPSNTEAFF. The CDR3 DNA follows: TGCAGCGTGAACCCTTCGAACACTGAAGCTTTCTTT.

CDR3 nucleotide sequence: TGTGCCAGCAGCCGCGACAGGGAAGGCTACACCTTC. It codes for CASSRDREGYTF. The chain carries TRBV7-9 and TRBJ1-2; 7 nucleotides align to TRBD1. Germline CDR1 reads SEHNR; CDR2 reads FQNEAQ (reference sequence). The CDR3 length is 12 residues. The trim removed 5 bases at V and 8 bases at J, leaving 5 bases unmatched. The whole variable domain, filled in from reference TRBV7-9 and TRBJ1-2, reads DTGVSQNPRHKITKRGQNVTFRCDPISEHNRLYWYRQTLGQGPEFLTYFQNEAQLEKSRLLSDRFSAERPKGSFSTLEIQRTEQGDSAMYLCASSRDREGYTFGSGTRLTVV.